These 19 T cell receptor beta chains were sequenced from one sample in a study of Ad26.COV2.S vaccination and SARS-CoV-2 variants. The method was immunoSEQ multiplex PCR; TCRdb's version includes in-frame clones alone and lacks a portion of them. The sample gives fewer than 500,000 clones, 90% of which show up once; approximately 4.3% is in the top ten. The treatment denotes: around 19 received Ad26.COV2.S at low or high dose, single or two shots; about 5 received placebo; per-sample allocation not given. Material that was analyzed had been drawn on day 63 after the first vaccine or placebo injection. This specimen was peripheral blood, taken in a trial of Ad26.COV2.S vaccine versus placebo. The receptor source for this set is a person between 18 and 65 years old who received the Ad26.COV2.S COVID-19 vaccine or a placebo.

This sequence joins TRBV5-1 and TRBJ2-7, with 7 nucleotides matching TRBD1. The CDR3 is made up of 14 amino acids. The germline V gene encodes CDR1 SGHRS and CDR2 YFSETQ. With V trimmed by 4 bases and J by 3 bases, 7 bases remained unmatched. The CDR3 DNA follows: TGCGCCAGCAGCCAAGGGGACAGCCGCTACGAGCAGTACTTC. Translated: CASSQGDSRYEQYF.

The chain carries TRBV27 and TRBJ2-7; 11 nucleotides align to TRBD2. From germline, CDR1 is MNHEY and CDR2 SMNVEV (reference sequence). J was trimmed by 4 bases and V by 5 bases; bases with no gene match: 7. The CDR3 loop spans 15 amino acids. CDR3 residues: CASSLTSGSWYEQYF. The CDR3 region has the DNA TGTGCCAGCAGTCTCACTAGCGGGAGTTGGTACGAGCAGTACTTC.

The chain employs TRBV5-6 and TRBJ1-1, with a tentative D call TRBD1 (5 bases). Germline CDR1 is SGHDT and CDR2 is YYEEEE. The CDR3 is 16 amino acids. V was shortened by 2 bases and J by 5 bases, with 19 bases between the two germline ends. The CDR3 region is CASSFGYGGERTEAFF. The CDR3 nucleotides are TGTGCCAGCAGCTTCGGCTATGGGGGAGAGAGGACTGAAGCTTTCTTT.

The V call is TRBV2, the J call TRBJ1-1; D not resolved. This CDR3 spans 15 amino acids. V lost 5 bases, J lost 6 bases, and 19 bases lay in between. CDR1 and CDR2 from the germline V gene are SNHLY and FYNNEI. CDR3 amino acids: CASSFNRERRSEAFF. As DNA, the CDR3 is TGTGCCAGCAGTTTCAACCGGGAAAGAAGGTCTGAAGCTTTCTTT.

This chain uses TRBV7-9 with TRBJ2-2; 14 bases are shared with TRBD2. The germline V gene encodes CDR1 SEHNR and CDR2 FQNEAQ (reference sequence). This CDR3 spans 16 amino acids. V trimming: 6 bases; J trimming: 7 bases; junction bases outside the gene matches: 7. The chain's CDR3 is CASSPGLAGVLGELFF. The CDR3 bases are TGTGCCAGCAGTCCGGGACTAGCGGGAGTGCTCGGGGAGCTGTTTTTT.

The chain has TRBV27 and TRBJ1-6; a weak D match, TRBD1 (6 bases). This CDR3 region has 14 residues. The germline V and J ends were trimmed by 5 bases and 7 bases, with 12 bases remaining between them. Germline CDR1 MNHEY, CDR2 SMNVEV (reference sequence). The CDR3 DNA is TGTGCCAGCAGTACAGATACAGGGAATTCACCCCTCCACTTT. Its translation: CASSTDTGNSPLHF.

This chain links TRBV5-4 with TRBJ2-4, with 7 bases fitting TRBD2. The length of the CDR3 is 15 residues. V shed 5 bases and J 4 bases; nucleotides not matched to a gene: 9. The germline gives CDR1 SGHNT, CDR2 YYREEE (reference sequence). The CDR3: CASSLTGGGKNIQYF. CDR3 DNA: TGTGCCAGCAGTTTAACGGGCGGGGGTAAAAACATTCAGTACTTC.

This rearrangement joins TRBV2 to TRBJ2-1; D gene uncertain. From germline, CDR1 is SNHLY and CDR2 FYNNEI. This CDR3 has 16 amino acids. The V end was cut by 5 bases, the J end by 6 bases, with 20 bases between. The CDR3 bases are TGTGCCAGCAGTCCCTCCGGACCATCCTTCGCCAATGAGCAGTTCTTC. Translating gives CASSPSGPSFANEQFF.

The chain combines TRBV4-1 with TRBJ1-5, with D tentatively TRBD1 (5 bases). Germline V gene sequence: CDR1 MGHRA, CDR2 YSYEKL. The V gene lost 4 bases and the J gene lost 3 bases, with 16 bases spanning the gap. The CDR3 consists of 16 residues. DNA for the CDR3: TGCGCCAGCAGCCCCCTTCCACAGGAGGACAATCAGCCCCAGCATTTT. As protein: CASSPLPQEDNQPQHF.

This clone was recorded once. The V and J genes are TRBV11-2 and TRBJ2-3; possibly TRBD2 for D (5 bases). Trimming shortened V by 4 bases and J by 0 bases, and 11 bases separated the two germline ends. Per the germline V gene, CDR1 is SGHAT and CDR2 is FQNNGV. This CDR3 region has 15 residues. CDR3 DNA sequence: TGTGCCAGCAGCTACATGCCGGGGAGCACAGATACGCAGTATTTT. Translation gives CASSYMPGSTDTQYF.

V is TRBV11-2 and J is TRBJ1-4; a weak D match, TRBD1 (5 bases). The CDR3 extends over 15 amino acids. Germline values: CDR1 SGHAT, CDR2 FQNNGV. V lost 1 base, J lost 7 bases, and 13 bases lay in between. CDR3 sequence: CASSLGAGVTEKLFF. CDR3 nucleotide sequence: TGTGCCAGCAGCTTAGGTGCGGGGGTGACTGAAAAACTGTTTTTT.

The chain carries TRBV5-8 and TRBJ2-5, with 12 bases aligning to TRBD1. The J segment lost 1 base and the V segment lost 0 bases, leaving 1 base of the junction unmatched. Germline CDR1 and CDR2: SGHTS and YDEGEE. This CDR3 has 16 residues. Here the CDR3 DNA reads TGTGCCAGCAGCTTGGGGGGACAGGGGGCCCAAGAGACCCAGTACTTC. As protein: CASSLGGQGAQETQYF.

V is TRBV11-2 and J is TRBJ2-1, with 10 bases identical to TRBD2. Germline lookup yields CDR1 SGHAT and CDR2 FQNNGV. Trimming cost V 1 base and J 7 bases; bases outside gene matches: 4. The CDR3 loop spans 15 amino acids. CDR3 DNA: TGTGCCAGCAGCTTAGGCGCTAGCGGGAGTAATGAGCAGTTCTTC. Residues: CASSLGASGSNEQFF.

The CDR3, as DNA: TGTGCCTGGAGTCCGCTCAGAACCGGGGAGCTGTTTTTT. Its translation is CAWSPLRTGELFF. The chain links TRBV30 to TRBJ2-2; D is unclear. V was pared by 2 bases and J by 5 bases, with 9 bases between. The CDR3 contains 13 residues. From germline, CDR1 is GTSNPN and CDR2 SVGIG (reference sequence).

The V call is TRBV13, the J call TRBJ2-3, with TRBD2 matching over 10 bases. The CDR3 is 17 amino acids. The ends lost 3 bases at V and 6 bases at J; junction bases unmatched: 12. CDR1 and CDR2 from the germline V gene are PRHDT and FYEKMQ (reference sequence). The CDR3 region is CASSLGLAGGPGDTQYF. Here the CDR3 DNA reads TGTGCCAGCAGCTTGGGTTTAGCGGGAGGACCCGGGGATACGCAGTATTTT. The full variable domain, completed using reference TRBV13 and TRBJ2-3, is AAGVIQSPRHLIKEKRETATLKCYPIPRHDTVYWYQQGPGQDPQFLISFYEKMQSDKGSIPDRFSAQQFSDYHSELNMSSLELGDSALYFCASSLGLAGGPGDTQYFGPGTRLTVL.

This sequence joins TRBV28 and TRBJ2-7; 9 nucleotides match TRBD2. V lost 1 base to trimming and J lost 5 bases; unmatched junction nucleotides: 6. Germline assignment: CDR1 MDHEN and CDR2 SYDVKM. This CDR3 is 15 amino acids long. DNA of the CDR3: TGTGCCAGCAGTTTATCGGTTAGCGGGAGAGACGAGCAGTACTTC. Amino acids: CASSLSVSGRDEQYF.

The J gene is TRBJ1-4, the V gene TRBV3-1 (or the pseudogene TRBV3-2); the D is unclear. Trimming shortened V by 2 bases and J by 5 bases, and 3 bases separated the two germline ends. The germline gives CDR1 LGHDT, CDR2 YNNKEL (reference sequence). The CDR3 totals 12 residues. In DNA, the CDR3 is TGTGCCAGCAGCCAAAGAAATGAAAAACTGTTTTTT. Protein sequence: CASSQRNEKLFF.

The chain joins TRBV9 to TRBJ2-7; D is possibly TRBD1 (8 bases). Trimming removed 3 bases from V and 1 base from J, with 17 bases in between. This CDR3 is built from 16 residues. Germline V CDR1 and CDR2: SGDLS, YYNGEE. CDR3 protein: CASSGGQGGVSYEQYF. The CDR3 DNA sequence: TGTGCCAGCAGCGGCGGACAGGGAGGGGTTTCCTACGAGCAGTACTTC.

CDR3 DNA: TGTGCCATCAGGACCGGGACTACCAACAATGAGCAGTTCTTC. This encodes CAIRTGTTNNEQFF. The chain joins TRBV10-3 to TRBJ2-1, with 7 bases lining up with TRBD2. CDR3 length: 14 residues. V dropped 6 bases and J dropped 5; count of bases not matched to a gene: 7. The germline V gene has CDR1 ENHRY and CDR2 SYGVKD.